Listed below are T cell receptor beta chains from one sample, sequenced in a study of blood T cell repertoires in COVID-19. The data were produced by immunoSEQ multiplex PCR, yet TCRdb's version contains in-frame clones alone and is incomplete. Among approximately 150,000 clones listed, approximately 91% were seen once. The sequencing input was peripheral blood. Receptors were obtained from a man between 18 and 29 years old with COVID-19, enrolled during active disease. CDR3s include the opening cysteine and the closing phenylalanine or tryptophan. Clone size is stated in some rows and not others, as once, few, many or a class when expanded.

TRBV27 NA CASSWAGSYEQYF
TRBV9 NA CASSLRTSISYNEQFF
TRBV9 NA CASSVQGDPDTQYF
TRBV13 NA CASTQGSYNEQFF
TRBV6-6 NA CASSLGQGSTDTQYF
TRBV11-2 NA CASSNLDRGLNNSPLHF
TRBV6-4 NA CASSVQGGNQPQHF
TRBV21-1 NA CASSKVDRGNREQYF
TRBV2 NA CASSDLGTLGAGELFF
TRBV7-6 NA CASSLEVGGGGNTQYF
TRBV5-1 NA CASSLGTVYNSPLHF
TRBV5-4 NA CASSLVAGELFF
TRBV4-1 once CASSQVDRLRDGYTF
TRBV30 once CAWSVQGNQPQHF
TRBV24-1 NA CATSERGATLLSHNEQFF
TRBV7-9 NA CASSSTGTGVSPLHF
TRBV2 NA CASSDRTGGYEQYF
TRBV7-2 NA CASSGGVPGNTIYF
TRBV27 NA CASQVRGEQFF
TRBV2 NA CASSPGQGARETQYF
TRBV4-1 NA CASSQKGGLAANEQFF
TRBV4-3 NA CASSPGQENTEAFF
TRBV7-8 NA CASSPDRGYEQYF
TRBV7-9 few CASSLGSSGANVLTF
TRBV28 NA CASRAGRSRWTDTQYF